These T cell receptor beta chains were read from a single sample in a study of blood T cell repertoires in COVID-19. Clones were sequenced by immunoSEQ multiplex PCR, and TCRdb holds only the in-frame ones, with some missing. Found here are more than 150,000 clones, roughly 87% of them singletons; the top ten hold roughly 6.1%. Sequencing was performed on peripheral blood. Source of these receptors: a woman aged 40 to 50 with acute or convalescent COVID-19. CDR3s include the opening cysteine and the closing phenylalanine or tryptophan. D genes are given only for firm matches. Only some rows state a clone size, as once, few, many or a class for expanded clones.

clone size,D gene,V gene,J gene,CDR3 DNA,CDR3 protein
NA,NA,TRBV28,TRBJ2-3,TGTGCCGGTGGAGACCCCGGGACAGATACGCAGTATTTT,CAGGDPGTDTQYF
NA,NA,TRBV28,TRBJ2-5,TGTGCCAGCAGTCCGATAGCCGGAGGAGAGACCCAGTACTTC,CASSPIAGGETQYF
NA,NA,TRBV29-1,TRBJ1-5,TGCAGCGTTGCGGCGGGGGCGAACGGCAATCAGCCCCAGCATTTT,CSVAAGANGNQPQHF
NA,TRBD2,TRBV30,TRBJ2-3,TGTGCCTGGACGGGGATTAGCGGGAGCGCAGATACGCAGTATTTT,CAWTGISGSADTQYF
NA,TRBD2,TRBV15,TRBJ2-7,TGTGCCACCAGTATACCCACCACCACTAGCGGGAGGGCCTTGGGTGACGAGCAGTACTTC,CATSIPTTTSGRALGDEQYF
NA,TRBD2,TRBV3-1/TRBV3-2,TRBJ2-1,TGTGCCAGCAGCCAACGCGGGGGGGGCTATCATGAGCAGTTCTTC,CASSQRGGGYHEQFF
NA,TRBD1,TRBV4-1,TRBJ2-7,TGCGCCAGCAGCAAAGGACAGGGCGGTTTTGACTACGAGCAGTACTTC,CASSKGQGGFDYEQYF
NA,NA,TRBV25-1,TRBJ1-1,TGTGCCAGCAGTATTGCAGGCAGAAGCACTGAAGCTTTCTTT,CASSIAGRSTEAFF
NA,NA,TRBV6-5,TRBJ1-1,TGTGCCAGCAACAATAAAGGCAGGGTCACTGAAGCTTTCTTT,CASNNKGRVTEAFF
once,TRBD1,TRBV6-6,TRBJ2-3,TGTGCCAGCAATAACAGGGGGTTAGATACGCAGTATTTT,CASNNRGLDTQYF
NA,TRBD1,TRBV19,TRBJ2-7,TGTGCCAGTAGTATGCAAGGACAGGGGGTAAACGAGCAGTACTTC,CASSMQGQGVNEQYF
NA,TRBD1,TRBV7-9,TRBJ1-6,TGTGCCTGGCCCGGGACAGGGGGTCCCAATTCACCCCTCCACTTT,CAWPGTGGPNSPLHF
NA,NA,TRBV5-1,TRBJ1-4,TGCGCCAGCACCTTCCTTGGGGGGGTTAATGAAAAACTGTTTTTT,CASTFLGGVNEKLFF
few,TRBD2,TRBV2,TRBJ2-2,TGTGCCAGCAGTGAAGCGGGAGGGACCCCCGGGGAGCTGTTTTTT,CASSEAGGTPGELFF
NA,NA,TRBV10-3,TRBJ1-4,TGTGCCATCAGTGAGCAGATTCAGGGTACGGCTAATGAAAAACTGTTTTTT,CAISEQIQGTANEKLFF
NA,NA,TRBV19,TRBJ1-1,TGTGCCAGTAGGATAAACAGGGACGGGGAAGCTTTCTTT,CASRINRDGEAFF
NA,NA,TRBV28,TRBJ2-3,TGTGCCAGCAGTCGGGTAGCCGGCACAGATACGCAGTATTTT,CASSRVAGTDTQYF
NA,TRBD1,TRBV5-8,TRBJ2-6,TGTGCCAGCAGCCCCGGGACAGGGACTGGGGCCAACGTCCTGACTTTC,CASSPGTGTGANVLTF